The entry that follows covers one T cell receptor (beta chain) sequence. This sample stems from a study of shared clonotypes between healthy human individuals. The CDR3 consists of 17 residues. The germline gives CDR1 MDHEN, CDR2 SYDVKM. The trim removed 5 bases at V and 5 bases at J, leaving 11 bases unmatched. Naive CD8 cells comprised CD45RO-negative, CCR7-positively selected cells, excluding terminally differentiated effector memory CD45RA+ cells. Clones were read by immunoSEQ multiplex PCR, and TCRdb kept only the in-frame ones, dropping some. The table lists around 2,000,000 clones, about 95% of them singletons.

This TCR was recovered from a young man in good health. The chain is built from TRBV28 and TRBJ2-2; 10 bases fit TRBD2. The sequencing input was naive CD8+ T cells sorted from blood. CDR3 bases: TGTGCCAGCAGTCCCCTAGCGGGAGCTTTCGGAACCGGGGAGCTGTTTTTT. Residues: CASSPLAGAFGTGELFF.